Presented here are 12 T cell receptor beta chains from one specimen sequenced in a study of early stage breast cancer tumors. This table comes from immunoSEQ multiplex PCR, and its TCRdb copy is limited to in-frame clones, with some not included. The sample includes tens of thousands of clones, 70% to 80% of them seen just once. What was sequenced was blood. The receptors stem from a person between 50 and 60 years old with breast cancer.

V gene TRBV19 combines with J gene TRBJ2-2, with TRBD2 as a possible D gene (6 bases). This CDR3 contains 13 residues. The V and J ends lost 9 bases and 4 bases respectively, with 12 bases between them. From germline, CDR1 is LNHDA and CDR2 SQIVND (reference sequence). The CDR3 loop is CASRRGITGELFF. Written as DNA, the CDR3 is TGTGCCAGCAGGCGGGGTATCACCGGGGAGCTGTTTTTT.

The chain combines TRBV29-1 with TRBJ1-1; 7 bases fit TRBD1. The CDR3 loop spans 14 amino acids. CDR1 is SQVTM and CDR2 is ANQGSEA in the germline V gene. Trimming took 7 bases from V and 0 from J; bases not matched to a gene: 8. CDR3 amino acids: CSANYRGLNTEAFF. In DNA form, the CDR3 reads TGCAGCGCAAACTACAGGGGCCTGAACACTGAAGCTTTCTTT.

The chain is built from TRBV15 and TRBJ2-5; 8 nucleotides match TRBD2. Per germline, CDR1 LNHNV and CDR2 YYDKDF (reference sequence). The CDR3 sequence is 14 residues long. J was trimmed by 5 bases and V by 4 bases; bases with no gene match: 6. The CDR3 bases are TGTGCCACCAGCACCCGGGGGGGAGGGGAGACCCAGTACTTC. Translating gives CATSTRGGGETQYF.

The chain joins TRBV6-4 to TRBJ2-2; D might be TRBD2 (6 bases). Germline CDR1 is MRHNA and CDR2 is SNTAGT. Trimming took 6 bases from V and 5 from J, leaving 13 bases between them. CDR3 length: 14 amino acids. CDR3 DNA sequence: TGTGCCAGCAGCCCGGGACTTTGGACCGGGGAGCTGTTTTTT. The encoded protein is CASSPGLWTGELFF.

CDR3 sequence (DNA): TGCGCCAGCAGAGATCTTCGGCAGGGGGAAGATGGCTACACCTTC. Translated, it gives CASRDLRQGEDGYTF. V gene TRBV5-1 combines with J gene TRBJ1-2, with 7 bases aligning to TRBD1. V lost 5 bases to trimming and J lost 6 bases; unmatched junction nucleotides: 13. This CDR3 region has 15 residues. Germline CDR1 SGHRS, CDR2 YFSETQ.

Only one count was recorded for this clone. The genes are TRBV6-1 and TRBJ1-3, with D unclear. Germline V gene data show CDR1 as MNHNS and CDR2 as SASEGT. The CDR3 extends over 16 amino acids. Trimming pared 2 bases from V and 9 bases from J, leaving 20 bases between. The CDR3 DNA reads TGTGCCAGCAGTGAACCCAGCGGCGTTTCTGTATTCACCATATATTTT. It encodes CASSEPSGVSVFTIYF.

The chain is built from TRBV2 and TRBJ2-7; D is possibly TRBD2 (6 bases). CDR3 length equals 15 residues. Looked up from germline, CDR1 is SNHLY and CDR2 is FYNNEI. Deletions cut 7 bases from V and 2 bases from J, with 18 bases between. CDR3 coding DNA: TGTGCCAGCACCGCGGGACCCCTCTGGGCCTACGAGCAGTACTTC. The encoded protein is CASTAGPLWAYEQYF.

V gene TRBV29-1 combines with J gene TRBJ2-2, with D hard to call. Germline V gives CDR1 SQVTM, CDR2 ANQGSEA. The CDR3 totals 12 residues. V lost 7 bases and J 1 base, leaving 7 bases between the germline ends. In nucleotides, the CDR3 is TGCAGCGCCTCGAGGAACACCGGGGAGCTGTTTTTT. Protein: CSASRNTGELFF.

The chain links TRBV9 to TRBJ1-1; weak D call: TRBD1 (6 bases). CDR1 is SGDLS, CDR2 YYNGEE, per germline. Trimming cost V 5 bases and J 1 base, with 12 bases left between them. The CDR3 totals 14 residues. CDR3 sequence: CASSTGPRNTEAFF. The CDR3 region has the DNA TGTGCCAGCAGTACAGGGCCAAGGAACACTGAAGCTTTCTTT. Complete variable domain (other parts from reference TRBV9 and TRBJ1-1): DSGVTQTPKHLITATGQRVTLRCSPRSGDLSVYWYQQSLDQGLQFLIQYYNGEERAKGNILERFSAQQFPDLHSELNLSSLELGDSALYFCASSTGPRNTEAFFGQGTRLTVV.

This sequence joins TRBV6-1 and TRBJ2-7, with TRBD1 matching over 7 bases. The CDR3 has 15 residues. With 2 bases clipped from V and 2 bases from J, the junction kept 6 bases outside the gene matches. Germline values: CDR1 MNHNS, CDR2 SASEGT. The CDR3 DNA is TGTGCCAGCAGTGAACACAGGGGCGAGGCCTACGAGCAGTACTTC. It encodes CASSEHRGEAYEQYF.

This clone was picked up a small number of times. The rearrangement joins TRBV2 to TRBJ2-7; TRBD2 is a possible D gene (7 bases). This CDR3 has 15 amino acids. V lost 10 bases and J lost 5, with 24 bases in between. CDR1 SNHLY and CDR2 FYNNEI come from the germline V gene. The CDR3 DNA reads TGTGCCACCACGGGGGGCGGGAACGCCGGGAACGAGCAGTACTTC. Amino acid sequence: CATTGGGNAGNEQYF.

This chain links TRBV6-5 with TRBJ1-5; D is possibly TRBD1 (5 bases). Germline assignment: CDR1 MNHEY and CDR2 SVGAGI. CDR3 size: 15 residues. V lost 6 bases to trimming and J lost 0 bases, with 12 bases between them. The CDR3 here is CASRRGTSSNQPQHF. The CDR3 region has the DNA TGTGCCAGCAGACGCGGGACGTCTAGCAATCAGCCCCAGCATTTT.